This T cell receptor beta chain originates from a study of cytomegalovirus exposure and HLA in healthy donors. Details on this clone: What it binds is not known.

Researchers ran the PCR with 60 Vbeta and 13 Jbeta primers. Libraries were prepared by immunoSEQ multiplex PCR; TCRdb keeps only in-frame clonotypes and omits some of them. The sample includes over 150,000 clones, 80% of them seen just once. The germline V gene has CDR1 MNHNS and CDR2 SASEGT. The CDR3 extends over 15 amino acids. V lost 5 bases and J lost 5; bases outside the gene matches: 7. Study outcomes and limitations: Links to common viral pathogens appeared, in a later analysis, for several of the most significant clusters. Follow-up analysis later connected one missense variant in DCLRE1C with trimming of TCR beta V- and J-genes.

Input material: PBMCs. This clonotype was obtained from a boy younger than 18 in good health and CMV-seronegative. This sequence joins TRBV6-1 and TRBJ2-5; 11 nucleotides agree with TRBD2. The CDR3 loop reads CASSILAGGEETQYF. Written as DNA, the CDR3 is TGTGCCAGCAGTATATTAGCGGGGGGGGAGGAGACCCAGTACTTC.